These 5 T cell receptor beta chains originate from one sample sequenced in a study of vaccination effects on CD4 cells after COVID-19. Expansion of antigen-specific CD4+ T cells with viral peptide pools was carried out by the ViraFEST assay before sequencing. Having been cultured for 10 days, the cells underwent CD4+ T cell isolation. The participants, recipients of two vaccine doses, got either BNT162b2 or mRNA-1273. Their antigen targets remain unknown. Profiled with immunoSEQ multiplex PCR; TCRdb holds only in-frame clones, not every one. The repertoire holds 25,000 to 30,000 clones, roughly 68% seen once, with around a sixth in the top ten. Sample: CD4+ T cells from PBMCs cultured with HCoV-OC43 spike peptides, taken after COVID-19 vaccination. The sample's subset: HCoV-OC43 spike overlapping peptide pool stimulation. Receptors were obtained from a human donor who received a COVID-19 vaccine.

This clone was counted a few times. The genes are TRBV9 and TRBJ2-5, with TRBD2 matching over 11 bases. The CDR3 is made up of 15 amino acids. Looked up from germline, CDR1 is SGDLS and CDR2 is YYNGEE. Trimming took 4 bases from V and 5 from J; bases not matched to a gene: 7. CDR3 DNA sequence: TGTGCCAGCAGCACAGGCGGGACTAGCGGCGAGACCCAGTACTTC. Encoded protein: CASSTGGTSGETQYF. Based on the CDR3 plus reference TRBV9 and TRBJ2-5, the full variable domain is DSGVTQTPKHLITATGQRVTLRCSPRSGDLSVYWYQQSLDQGLQFLIQYYNGEERAKGNILERFSAQQFPDLHSELNLSSLELGDSALYFCASSTGGTSGETQYFGPGTRLLVL.

This clone showed up just a few times. J is TRBJ1-1 and V is TRBV19; D unclear. The V end lost 6 bases, the J end lost 2 bases, and 16 bases lay between the germline ends. Germline V gene data show CDR1 as LNHDA and CDR2 as SQIVND (reference sequence). There are 15 residues in the CDR3. The DNA for the CDR3 is TGTGCCAGTAGCCCCCCGGGCGAGGCAAACACTGAAGCTTTCTTT. Translated, it gives CASSPPGEANTEAFF.

The chain couples TRBV29-1 to TRBJ2-3; 8 bases agree with TRBD1. The CDR3 is 13 residues long. The germline V gene encodes CDR1 SQVTM and CDR2 ANQGSEA. V gave up 4 bases and J gave up 6 bases; unmatched junction bases: 6. The CDR3 region is CSVGQGAGDTQYF. The CDR3 DNA is TGCAGCGTTGGGCAGGGGGCAGGGGATACGCAGTATTTT.

V and J are TRBV2 and TRBJ1-4, with D perhaps matching TRBD1 (5 bases). Trimming removed 8 bases from V and 5 bases from J, with 15 bases in between. Germline CDR1 reads SNHLY; CDR2 reads FYNNEI. The CDR3 sequence is 14 residues long. Here the CDR3 reads CASSRDGQNEKLFF. CDR3 nucleotides: TGTGCCAGCTCACGGGACGGCCAAAATGAAAAACTGTTTTTT.

This chain connects TRBV7-6 to TRBJ2-5; 13 bases agree with TRBD2. The CDR3 runs to 16 residues. The V segment lost 4 bases and the J segment 5 bases; nucleotides outside the gene matches: 7. Germline lookup yields CDR1 SGHVS and CDR2 FNYEAQ. CDR3 sequence (DNA): TGTGCCAGCAGCTGGACTAGCGGGAGCCCCGGGGAGACCCAGTACTTC. It is translated as CASSWTSGSPGETQYF.